One sample yielded the 9 T cell receptor beta chains listed below, sequenced in a study of blood T cells in healthy people across ages. A sample-barcoded 5' primer and a J-beta primer mix were used in a second PCR of roughly 7 to 11 cycles. TCRdb fed the 5' RACE reads into MiXCR, producing one record per CDR3 protein. The table includes about 800,000 distinct CDR3 sequences, around half detected once. The sequenced sample was blood. Receptors were obtained from an older man in good health.

This clonotype was seen a handful of times. The chain carries TRBV6-6 and TRBJ2-1; 8 bases match TRBD2. The CDR3 is 16 residues long. Germline loops: CDR1 MNHNY, CDR2 SVGAGI (reference sequence). Trimming at V came to 0 bases and at J to 3 bases, leaving 4 bases not matched to a gene. CDR3 residues: CASSYSELADYNEQFF. CDR3 DNA: TGTGCCAGCAGTTACTCGGAACTAGCGGACTACAATGAGCAGTTCTTC.

This chain links TRBV6-1 with TRBJ2-7, with D possibly TRBD2 on 6 matching bases. The assigned J gene may be wrong: the sequence end matches TRBJ2-4 better. The CDR3 covers 12 residues. Per the germline V gene, CDR1 is MNHNS and CDR2 is SASEGT. CDR3 in DNA: TGTGCCAGCAGTGAGATGGGGGGCATTCAGTACTTC. It is translated as CASSEMGGIQYF.

About this clonotype: Mismatch with germline at one junction end may stem from a read error. CDR3 amino acids: CSARGDRGGYNERYF. CDR3 DNA sequence: TGCAGTGCTAGGGGAGACAGGGGCGGCTACAATGAGCGGTACTTC. The chain carries TRBV20-1 and TRBJ2-1; 8 bases align to TRBD1. CDR3 length: 15 amino acids. Germline V gene sequence: CDR1 DFQATT, CDR2 SNEGSKA (reference sequence).

The chain uses TRBV7-9 and TRBJ2-5, with TRBD1 as a possible D gene (5 bases). V gave up 6 bases and J gave up 11 bases, with 10 bases separating them. Per germline, CDR1 SEHNR and CDR2 FQNEAQ (reference sequence). This CDR3 spans 10 amino acids. The CDR3 sequence: CASRVPGQYF. CDR3 nucleotides: TGTGCCAGCAGGGTTCCAGGGCAGTACTTC.

As for this clonotype: One end of the junction does not line up with germline, which may come from a read error. The chain recombines TRBV5-1 with TRBJ2-3, with 7 bases identical to TRBD1. This CDR3 region has 16 residues. The germline V gene has CDR1 SGHRS and CDR2 YFSETQ. CDR3 in amino acids: CTSSLTPGQITDTQYF. In DNA form, the CDR3 reads TGCACCAGCAGCTTGACGCCGGGACAGATCACAGATACGCAGTATTTT.

This clonotype was counted only a few times. The chain combines TRBV27 with TRBJ1-4; D is unclear. The CDR3 sequence is 14 residues long. Trimming left V 6 bases short and J 8 bases short, with 16 bases between. Germline-derived CDR1 and CDR2 are MNHEY and SMNVEV (reference sequence). For the CDR3, the DNA is TGTGCCAGCAGCTTAGAGCAATCGGGGGAAAAACTGTTTTTT. Its protein product is CASSLEQSGEKLFF.

The chain joins TRBV20-1 to TRBJ1-2, with 11 bases lining up with TRBD1. Germline trimming cut 0 bases from V and 4 bases from J; bases unmatched to any gene: 7. From germline, CDR1 is DFQATT and CDR2 SNEGSKA (reference sequence). The CDR3 consists of 16 residues. The CDR3 loop is CSARERGTGGSYGYTF. The CDR3 bases are TGCAGTGCTAGAGAGCGAGGGACAGGGGGGAGCTATGGCTACACCTTC.

The chain joins TRBV10-3 to TRBJ1-6; 8 bases line up with TRBD1. Germline loops: CDR1 ENHRY, CDR2 SYGVKD. The CDR3 has 15 amino acids. V was pared by 6 bases and J by 4 bases, with 5 bases of the junction left unmatched. The DNA for the CDR3 is TGTGCCATCAGATCAACAGGGGGATATAATTCACCCCTCCACTTT. As protein: CAIRSTGGYNSPLHF.

This rearrangement joins TRBV6-2 or TRBV6-3 to TRBJ2-2; D remains ambiguous. CDR3 size: 14 residues. Germline CDR1 and CDR2: MNHEY and SVGEGT. V was clipped by 8 bases and J by 1 base, with 11 bases between them. The CDR3 spells CASLTALNTGELFF. Written as DNA, the CDR3 is TGTGCCAGCCTCACAGCGCTGAACACCGGGGAGCTGTTTTTT.